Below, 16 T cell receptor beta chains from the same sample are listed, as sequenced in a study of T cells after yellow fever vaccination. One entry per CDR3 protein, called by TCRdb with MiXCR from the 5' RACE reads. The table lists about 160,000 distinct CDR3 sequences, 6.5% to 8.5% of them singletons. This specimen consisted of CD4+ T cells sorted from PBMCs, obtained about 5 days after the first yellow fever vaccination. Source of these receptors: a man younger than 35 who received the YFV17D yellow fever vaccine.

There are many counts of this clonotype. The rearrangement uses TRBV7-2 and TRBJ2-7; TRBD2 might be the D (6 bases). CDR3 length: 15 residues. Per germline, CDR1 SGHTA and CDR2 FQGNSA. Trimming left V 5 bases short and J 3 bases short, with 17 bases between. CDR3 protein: CASSPTGTGNYEQYF. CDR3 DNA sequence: TGTGCCAGCAGCCCCACCGGGACTGGGAACTACGAGCAGTACTTC.

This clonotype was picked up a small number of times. The DNA for the CDR3 is TGTGCCAGCAGTGAAAGGGCAGCGGGCCCCCCAGATACGCAGTATTTT. This sequence encodes CASSERAAGPPDTQYF. V gene TRBV6-4 combines with J gene TRBJ2-3; D is possibly TRBD2 (6 bases). The V gene lost 3 bases and the J gene lost 4 bases, with 17 bases spanning the gap. CDR3 length: 16 amino acids. Germline V CDR1 and CDR2: MRHNA, SNTAGT.

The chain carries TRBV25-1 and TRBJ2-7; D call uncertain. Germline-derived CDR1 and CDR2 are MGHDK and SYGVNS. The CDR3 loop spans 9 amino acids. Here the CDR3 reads CASSGVRFV. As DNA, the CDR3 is TGTGCCAGCAGTGGGGTCAGGTTCGTC.

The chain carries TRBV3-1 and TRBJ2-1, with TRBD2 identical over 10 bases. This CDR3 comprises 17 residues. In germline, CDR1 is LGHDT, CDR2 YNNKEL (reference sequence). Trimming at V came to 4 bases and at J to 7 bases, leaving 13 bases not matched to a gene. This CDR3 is CASSLSLLAGARNEQFF. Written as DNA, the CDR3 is TGTGCCAGCAGCCTATCATTGCTAGCGGGGGCCAGGAATGAGCAGTTCTTC.

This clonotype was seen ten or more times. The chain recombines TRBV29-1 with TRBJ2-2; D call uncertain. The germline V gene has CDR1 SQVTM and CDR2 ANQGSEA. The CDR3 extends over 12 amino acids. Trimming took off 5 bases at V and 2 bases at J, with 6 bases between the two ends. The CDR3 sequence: CSVRVNTGELFF. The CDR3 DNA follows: TGCAGCGTTCGAGTAAACACCGGGGAGCTGTTTTTT.

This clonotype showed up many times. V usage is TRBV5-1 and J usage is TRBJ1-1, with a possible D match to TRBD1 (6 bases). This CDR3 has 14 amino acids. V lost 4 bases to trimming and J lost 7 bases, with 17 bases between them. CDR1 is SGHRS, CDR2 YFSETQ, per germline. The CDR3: CASSPGGGGYEAFF. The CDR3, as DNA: TGCGCCAGCAGCCCAGGAGGGGGGGGTTATGAAGCTTTCTTT.

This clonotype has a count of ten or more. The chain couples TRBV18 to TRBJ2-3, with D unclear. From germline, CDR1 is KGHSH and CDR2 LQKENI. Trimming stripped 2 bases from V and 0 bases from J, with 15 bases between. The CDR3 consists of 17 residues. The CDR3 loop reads CASSPTPGPQSTDTQYF. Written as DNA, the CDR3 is TGTGCCAGCTCACCAACTCCGGGTCCCCAAAGCACAGATACGCAGTATTTT.

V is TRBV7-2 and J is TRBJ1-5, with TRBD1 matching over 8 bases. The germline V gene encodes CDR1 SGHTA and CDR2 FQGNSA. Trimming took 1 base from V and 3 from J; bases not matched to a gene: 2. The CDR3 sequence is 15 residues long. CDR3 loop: CASSLGQGINQPQHF. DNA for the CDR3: TGTGCCAGCAGCTTAGGACAGGGGATCAATCAGCCCCAGCATTTT.

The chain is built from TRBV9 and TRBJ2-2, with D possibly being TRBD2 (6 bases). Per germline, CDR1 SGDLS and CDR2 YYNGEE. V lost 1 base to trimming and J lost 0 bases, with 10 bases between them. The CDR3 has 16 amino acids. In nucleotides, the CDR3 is TGTGCCAGCAGCGTACCGAGGGAGGCGAACACCGGGGAGCTGTTTTTT. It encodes CASSVPREANTGELFF.

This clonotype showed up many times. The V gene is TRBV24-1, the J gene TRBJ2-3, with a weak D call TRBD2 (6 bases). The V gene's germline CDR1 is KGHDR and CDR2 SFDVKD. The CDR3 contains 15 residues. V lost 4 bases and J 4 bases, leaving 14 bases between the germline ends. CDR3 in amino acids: CATSERGASADTQYF. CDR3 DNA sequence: TGTGCCACCAGTGAGCGGGGCGCCTCAGCAGATACGCAGTATTTT.

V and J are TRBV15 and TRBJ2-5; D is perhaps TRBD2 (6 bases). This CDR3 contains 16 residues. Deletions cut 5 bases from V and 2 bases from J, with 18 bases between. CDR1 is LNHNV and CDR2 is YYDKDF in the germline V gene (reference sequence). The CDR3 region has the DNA TGTGCCACCAGCTGCCTCCGCCGCGGGGTACAAGAGACCCAGTACTTC. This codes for CATSCLRRGVQETQYF.

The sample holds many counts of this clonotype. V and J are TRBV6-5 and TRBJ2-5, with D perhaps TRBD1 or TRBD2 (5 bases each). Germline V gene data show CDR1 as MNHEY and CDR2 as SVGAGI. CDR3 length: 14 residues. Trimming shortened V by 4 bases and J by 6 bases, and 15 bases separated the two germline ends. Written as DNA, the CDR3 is TGTGCCAGCAGTTCCCCGGGTGAGGGGAAGACCCAGTACTTC. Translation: CASSSPGEGKTQYF.

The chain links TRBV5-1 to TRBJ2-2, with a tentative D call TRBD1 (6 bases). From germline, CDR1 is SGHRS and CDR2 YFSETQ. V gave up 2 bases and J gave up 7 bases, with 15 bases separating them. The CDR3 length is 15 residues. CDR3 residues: CASSLDNRDGGELFF. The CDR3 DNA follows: TGCGCCAGCAGCTTAGATAACAGGGACGGCGGGGAGCTGTTTTTT.

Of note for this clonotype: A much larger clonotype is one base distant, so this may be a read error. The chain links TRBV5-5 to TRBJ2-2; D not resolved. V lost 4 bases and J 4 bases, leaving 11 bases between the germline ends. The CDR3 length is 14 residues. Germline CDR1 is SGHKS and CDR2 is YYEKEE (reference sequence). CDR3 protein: CASSTTTPTGELFF. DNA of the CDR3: TGTGCCAGCAGCACGACGACACCCACCGGGGAGCTGTTTTTT. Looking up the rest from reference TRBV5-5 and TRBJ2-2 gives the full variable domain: DAGVTQSPTHLIKTRGQQVTLRCSPISGHKSVSWYQQVLGQGPQFIFQYYEKEERGRGNFPDRFSARQFPNYSSELNVNALLLGDSALYLCASSTTTPTGELFFGEGSRLTVL.

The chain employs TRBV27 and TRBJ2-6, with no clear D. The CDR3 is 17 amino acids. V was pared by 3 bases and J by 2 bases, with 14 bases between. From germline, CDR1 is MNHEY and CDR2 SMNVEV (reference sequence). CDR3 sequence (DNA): TGTGCCAGCAGTTTGACGAGTCGTGTAACTGGGGCCAACGTCCTGACTTTC. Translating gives CASSLTSRVTGANVLTF.

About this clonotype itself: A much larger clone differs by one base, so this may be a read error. CDR3 in amino acids: CASSQEILSTSTGELFF. CDR3 in DNA: TGCGCCAGCAGCCAAGAAATTCTGTCAACAAGCACCGGGGAGCTGTTTTTT. V usage is TRBV4-3 and J usage is TRBJ2-2; D gene ambiguous. Trimming removed 0 bases from V and 4 bases from J, with 15 bases in between. Looked up from germline, CDR1 is LGHNA and CDR2 is YSLEER. The CDR3 contains 17 residues.